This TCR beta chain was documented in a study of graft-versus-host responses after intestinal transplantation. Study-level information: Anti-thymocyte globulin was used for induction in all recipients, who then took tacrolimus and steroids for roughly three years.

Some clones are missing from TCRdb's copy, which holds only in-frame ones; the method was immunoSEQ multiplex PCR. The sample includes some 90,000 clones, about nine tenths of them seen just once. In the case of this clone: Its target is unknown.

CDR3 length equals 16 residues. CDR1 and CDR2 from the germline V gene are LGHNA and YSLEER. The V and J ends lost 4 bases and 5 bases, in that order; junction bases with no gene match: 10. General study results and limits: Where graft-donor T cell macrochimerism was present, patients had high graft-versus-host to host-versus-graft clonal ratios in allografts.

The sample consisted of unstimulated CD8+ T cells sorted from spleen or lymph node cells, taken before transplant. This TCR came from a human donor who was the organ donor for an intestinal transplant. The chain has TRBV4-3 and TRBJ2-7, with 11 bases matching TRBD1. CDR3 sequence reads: CASSRTADRGHDEQYF. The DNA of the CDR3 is TGCGCCAGCAGCCGCACCGCGGACAGGGGGCACGACGAGCAGTACTTC.